A single T cell receptor beta chain is shown here with its context. CDR3 size: 16 residues. Per the germline V gene, CDR1 is SGHVS and CDR2 is FNYEAQ. Trimming removed 5 bases at V and 4 bases at J, with 17 bases between. The data derive from a study of blood T cell repertoires in COVID-19. Overall study context: From the United States, Italy and Spain came samples of acute and convalescent COVID-19. T cells, B-cell-depleted T cells, or PBMCs supplied cDNA or gDNA.

In the authors' methods: Amplified reference gene primers provided the basis for estimating nucleated cell counts. Sequenced by immunoSEQ multiplex PCR; TCRdb stores in-frame clones only, minus some. Clonal size and the V and J genes are those of that table, whereas D and trimming came from the DNA. This table has approximately 280,000 clones, roughly 88% appearing once. V usage is TRBV7-6 and J usage is TRBJ2-2; tentative D call: TRBD1 (5 bases). The source of this sequence is a man in his late teens or twenties with active or convalescent COVID-19. Sample: peripheral blood. The CDR3 DNA reads TGTGCCAGCAGCCCCGAAGCGACAGTTTTCACCGGGGAGCTGTTTTTT. Translation gives CASSPEATVFTGELFF.